The entry that follows covers one T cell receptor (beta chain) sequence. TCRdb ran MiXCR on the 5' RACE reads and lists one entry per CDR3 protein. Of 600,000 to 700,000 distinct CDR3 sequences listed, approximately 21% are singletons. The data were obtained in a study of identical twins. These data were also reused for a study on T cells expressing NK-cell markers.

This TCR derives from a woman aged 18-29 years in good health. The sample comprised PBMCs.

CDR3 sequence (DNA): TGTGCCAGCAGTGAATTCCAGCGGGGGGGCCCAAACACCGGGGAGCTGTTTTTT. Protein product: CASSEFQRGGPNTGELFF. This chain links TRBV25-1 with TRBJ2-2, with 10 bases matching TRBD2. The V segment lost 1 base and the J segment 2 bases; nucleotides outside the gene matches: 7. CDR3 length equals 18 residues. Germline V gene lookup returns CDR1 MGHDK and CDR2 SYGVNS.